This is a list of T cell receptor beta chains from one sample in a study of T cells after posttransplantation cyclophosphamide. Sequenced by immunoSEQ multiplex PCR; TCRdb stores in-frame clones only, minus some. The sample has about 19,000 clones, over 65% seen once; the top ten hold about 8.6%. Sequencing used memory CD4+ T cells sorted from blood. All receptors derive from a man aged 25-45 years in good health and a related stem cell transplant donor. CDR3s include the opening cysteine and the closing phenylalanine or tryptophan. D genes are given only for firm matches. Not all rows give a size; the values are once, few, many and, for expanded clones, a class.

TRBD1,TRBV6-1,TRBJ1-2,12,NA,CAGRDRNYGYTF,TGTGCCGGTAGGGACAGGAACTATGGCTACACCTTC
TRBD1,TRBV11-3,TRBJ1-5,18,few,CASSLPCRGLWSNQPQHF,TGTGCCAGCAGCTTACCCTGCAGGGGGCTGTGGAGCAATCAGCCCCAGCATTTT
TRBD1,TRBV5-1,TRBJ2-3,16,NA,CASSHDRGSSTDTQYF,TGCGCCAGCAGCCACGACAGGGGATCTAGCACAGATACGCAGTATTTT
NA,TRBV7-6,TRBJ1-1,17,NA,CASSLAVGGAMNTEAFF,TGTGCCAGCAGCTTAGCGGTTGGAGGGGCCATGAACACTGAAGCTTTCTTT
TRBD2,TRBV5-1,TRBJ2-1,18,NA,CASSFKTSGAVSYNEQFF,TGCGCCAGCAGCTTTAAGACTAGCGGTGCCGTTTCCTACAATGAGCAGTTCTTC
TRBD2,TRBV5-1,TRBJ2-5,16,NA,CASSFQTSGGSETQYF,TGCGCCAGCAGCTTTCAGACTAGCGGGGGATCAGAGACCCAGTACTTC
TRBD2,TRBV5-4,TRBJ2-2,18,NA,CASSLSGGTRENTGELFF,TGTGCCAGCAGCTTGTCAGGCGGGACTAGGGAGAACACCGGGGAGCTGTTTTTT
NA,TRBV11-2,TRBJ1-2,15,NA,CASSTRLKRNYGYTF,TGTGCCAGCAGCACCCGCCTGAAGAGGAACTATGGCTACACCTTC
TRBD2,TRBV19,TRBJ2-1,18,NA,CASSPTSGGSLSYNEQFF,TGTGCCAGTAGTCCTACTAGCGGGGGCTCCCTGTCGTACAATGAGCAGTTCTTC
NA,TRBV28,TRBJ2-7,13,NA,CASSPGTPYEQYF,TGTGCCAGCAGTCCGGGGACACCCTACGAGCAGTACTTC
TRBD1,TRBV5-1,TRBJ2-7,14,NA,CASQTRTGMSEQYF,TGCGCCAGCCAGACGAGGACAGGGATGAGCGAGCAGTACTTC
TRBD1,TRBV6-6,TRBJ1-4,14,NA,CASRRGQEAEKLFF,TGTGCCAGCAGGAGGGGGCAGGAGGCCGAAAAACTGTTTTTT
TRBD1,TRBV10-3,TRBJ1-1,17,medium-sized,CAISESRRTGMNTEAFF,TGTGCCATCAGTGAGTCTAGGAGGACAGGAATGAACACTGAAGCTTTCTTT
TRBD1,TRBV7-2,TRBJ1-5,15,NA,CASRRDSSSNQPQHF,TGTGCCAGCAGGCGGGACAGTAGTAGCAATCAGCCCCAGCATTTT
TRBD1,TRBV9,TRBJ2-1,18,NA,CASSVGAGGRSPYNEQFF,TGTGCCAGCAGCGTAGGAGCAGGGGGTAGGAGCCCCTACAATGAGCAGTTCTTC
TRBD1,TRBV2,TRBJ2-7,14,NA,CASKSGTVPAEQYF,TGTGCCAGCAAATCCGGGACAGTCCCCGCCGAGCAGTACTTC
NA,TRBV6-6,TRBJ1-1,13,NA,CASTLKRGTEAFF,TGTGCCAGCACTCTAAAGCGGGGCACTGAAGCTTTCTTT
NA,TRBV14,TRBJ1-5,18,NA,CASSQESGRGWSNQPQHF,TGTGCCAGCAGCCAAGAAAGTGGGAGGGGCTGGAGCAATCAGCCCCAGCATTTT
TRBD2,TRBV5-4,TRBJ2-5,16,NA,CASSLGTSGRQETQYF,TGTGCCAGCAGCCTCGGGACTAGCGGCCGCCAAGAGACCCAGTACTTC
TRBD2,TRBV7-3,TRBJ2-1,16,NA,CASGSGGPSSYNEQFF,TGTGCCAGCGGCAGCGGGGGGCCAAGCTCCTACAATGAGCAGTTCTTC
NA,TRBV4-3,TRBJ1-4,16,few,CASSQGGTGGLEKLFF,TGCGCCAGCAGCCAAGGTGGGACTGGCGGTCTGGAAAAACTGTTTTTT
NA,TRBV6-6,TRBJ2-5,13,NA,CASSYSMTGGGYF,TGTGCCAGCAGTTACTCGATGACAGGCGGTGGGTACTTC
NA,TRBV5-1,TRBJ2-7,13,few,CASSLSGNYEQYF,TGCGCCAGCAGCTTGTCAGGGAACTACGAGCAGTACTTC
TRBD2,TRBV7-2,TRBJ2-1,15,NA,CASSLASGGRDEQFF,TGTGCCAGCAGCTTAGCGAGCGGGGGGAGGGATGAGCAGTTCTTC
TRBD1,TRBV19,TRBJ1-1,13,NA,CASSTGGRTEAFF,TGTGCCAGTAGTACAGGGGGCCGTACTGAAGCTTTCTTT
NA,TRBV5-4,TRBJ2-3,13,NA,CASSSTRSDTQYF,TGTGCCAGCAGCTCGACTAGGTCAGATACGCAGTATTTT
NA,TRBV19,TRBJ2-3,16,once,CASSTHRDFYTDTQYF,TGTGCCAGTAGTACGCATCGGGACTTCTACACAGATACGCAGTATTTT
TRBD1,TRBV18,TRBJ2-3,15,NA,CASSPGTGGTDTQYF,TGTGCCAGCTCACCCGGGACAGGGGGCACAGATACGCAGTATTTT
TRBD1,TRBV19,TRBJ1-6,16,once,CASSLAVGTGNSPLHF,TGTGCCAGTAGCCTTGCAGTGGGGACAGGGAATTCACCCCTCCACTTT
TRBD1,TRBV9,TRBJ2-7,15,NA,CASSATGGSSYEQYF,TGTGCCAGCAGCGCGACAGGGGGAAGCTCCTACGAGCAGTACTTC